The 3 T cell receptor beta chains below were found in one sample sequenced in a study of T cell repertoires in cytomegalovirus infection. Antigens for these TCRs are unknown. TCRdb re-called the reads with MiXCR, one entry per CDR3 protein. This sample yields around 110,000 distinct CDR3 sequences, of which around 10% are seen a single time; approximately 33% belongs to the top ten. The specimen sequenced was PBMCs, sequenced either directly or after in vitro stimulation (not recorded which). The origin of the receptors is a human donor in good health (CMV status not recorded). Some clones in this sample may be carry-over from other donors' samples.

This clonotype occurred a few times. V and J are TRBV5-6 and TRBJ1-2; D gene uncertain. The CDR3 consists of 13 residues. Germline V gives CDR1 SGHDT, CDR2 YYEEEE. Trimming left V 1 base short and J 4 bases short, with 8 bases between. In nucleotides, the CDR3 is TGTGCCAGCAGCTTGAACGGACTCTATGGCTACACCTTC. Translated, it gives CASSLNGLYGYTF.

Here the CDR3 reads CATSRGLGNEQFF. CDR3 bases: TGTGCCACCAGCCGCGGCCTAGGGAATGAGCAGTTCTTC. The chain joins TRBV15 to TRBJ2-1; D not certain. CDR1 is LNHNV and CDR2 is YYDKDF in the germline V gene (reference sequence). Deletions cut 5 bases from V and 7 bases from J, with 12 bases between. The CDR3 has 13 residues.

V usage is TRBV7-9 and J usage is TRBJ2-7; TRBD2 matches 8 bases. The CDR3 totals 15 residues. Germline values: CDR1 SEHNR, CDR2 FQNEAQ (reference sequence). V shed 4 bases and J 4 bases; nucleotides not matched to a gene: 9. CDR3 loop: CASSSTTAGAYEQYV. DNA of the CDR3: TGTGCCAGCAGCTCCACGACAGCGGGGGCTTACGAGCAGTACGTC.